This TCR beta chain was observed in a study of blood T cell repertoires in COVID-19 (TCRdb year 2020). Looking at the study overall: The collaborator samples originated in the United States, Italy and Spain and spanned the acute and convalescent phases of COVID-19. The material from the prospective study consisted of cDNA or gDNA derived from T cells, B-cell-depleted T cells, or PBMCs. Subjects who had been exposed to COVID-19, were actively infected with it, or had recovered from it provided the deeply sampled blood TCRbeta repertoires that made up the dataset. The repertoires were released in a freely available public database intended as a resource for research on the immune response to SARS-CoV-2. The samples were drawn from two sources: the first 160 participants of the ongoing ImmuneRACE study, and 1,000 to 1,500 subjects contributed by 6 global collaborators. The sample metadata nearly always contained a de-identified subject ID, COVID-19 status, age in years and sex. Where HLA class I and class II types were available, the types were taken from metadata supplied by the sample provider, not from assay-based typing. Beyond this particular receptor, the publication reports: How much clinical and demographic metadata was included differed by source and by participant, and the metadata was provided uncurated.

Of note for this clone: Its specific antigen is unknown. The input lacks base qualities; no much larger clone sits a single base away.

One collaborating source in Seattle enrolled patients during active infection and followed them longitudinally through the course of disease. Each collaborating institution followed its own protocols to collect whole blood in K2EDTA tubes. For TCRbeta analysis, collaborators shipped samples as frozen whole blood, isolated PBMCs, or DNA extracted from either of those sample types. From the germline V gene, CDR1 is MNHEY and CDR2 is SVGAGI. Trimmed from V: 2 bases; trimmed from J: 4 bases; junction bases lacking a gene match: 6. The CDR3, cysteine through phenylalanine, is 15 amino acids long. Only the CDR3 part of the read is kept: 45 bases, read in frame from the first base. TCRbeta CDR3 regions were amplified from genomic DNA by means of the immunoSEQ Assay, a bias-controlled multiplex PCR. The paper's data handling went like this. The number of nucleated cells in each sample was estimated by amplification of reference gene primers within the assay. Sequence reads were collapsed and filtered to measure the absolute abundance of every unique TCRbeta CDR3 rearrangement. For each sample, productive Simpson clonality was calculated as the square root of Simpson's diversity index over productive rearrangements. What TCRdb holds here is the immuneACCESS table cut down to in-frame rearrangements. Part of the clones is not present; checked against another copy, under half of the missing clones reflect an unresolved V gene, and the others are unexplained. V and J calls and clone size are copied from that table; D and trimming were computed from the DNA. Across this sample there are some 240,000 clones, with roughly nine tenths seen only once. The biggest ten clones account for 0.82% of the sample.

This chain is built from TRBV6-5 and TRBJ1-1, and 8 junctional nucleotides match TRBD1. The TCR was taken from a man between 60 and 75 years old with COVID-19, enrolled during active disease. The sequenced sample consisted of peripheral blood. The CDR3 reads CASSYAQGASTEAFF. The DNA is as follows: TGTGCCAGCAGTTACGCCCAGGGGGCGAGCACTGAAGCTTTCTTT.